The 2 T cell receptor beta chains in this list originate from one sample, sequenced in a study of identical twins. TCRdb used MiXCR to reprocess the 5' RACE reads, holding one entry per CDR3 protein. The sample lists about 530,000 distinct CDR3 sequences; approximately 14% were seen once. These records were also assigned to another study, of yellow fever vaccine responses in identical twins.

Sequencing was performed on CD4+ T cells sorted from blood. The receptor source for this set is a young woman in good health.

The rearrangement uses TRBV27 and TRBJ1-1; tentative D call: TRBD1 (5 bases). The CDR3 is 14 residues long. The germline V gene has CDR1 MNHEY and CDR2 SMNVEV (reference sequence). Deletions cut 5 bases from V and 6 bases from J, with 16 bases between. As DNA, the CDR3 is TGTGCCAGCAGTACGGGACGGCTACAGGCTGAAGCTTTCTTT. Residues: CASSTGRLQAEAFF.

The rearrangement links TRBV2 to TRBJ2-5; 10 bases align to TRBD2. Germline CDR1 SNHLY, CDR2 FYNNEI. The CDR3 spans 13 residues. V trimming: 7 bases; J trimming: 4 bases; junction bases outside the gene matches: 3. Written as DNA, the CDR3 is TGTGCCAGCAAGGGACTAGCGCTAGAGACCCAGTACTTC. Protein product: CASKGLALETQYF. The whole variable domain, filled in from reference TRBV2 and TRBJ2-5, reads EPEVTQTPSHQVTQMGQEVILRCVPISNHLYFYWYRQILGQKVEFLVSFYNNEISEKSEIFDDQFSVERPDGSNFTLKIRSTKLEDSAMYFCASKGLALETQYFGPGTRLLVL.